These 26 T cell receptor beta chains were sequenced from one sample in a study of T-cell memory formation after mild COVID-19. TCRdb called the 5' RACE reads again in MiXCR, with one record for every CDR3 protein. The repertoire has approximately 210,000 distinct CDR3 sequences, roughly a tenth of them found once; the top ten carry around 3.3%. The specimen sequenced was PBMCs or a T cell subset sorted from them (not recorded which). Every receptor here comes from a man aged 18 to 29 who had mild COVID-19 (a few samples of this study predate the infection). Cell type and time point are not known.

This clonotype occurred a few times. The rearrangement uses TRBV5-1 and TRBJ1-1; D may be TRBD1 (5 bases). Trimming took 4 bases from V and 1 from J, leaving 11 bases between them. This CDR3 is 14 amino acids long. CDR1 and CDR2 (germline): SGHRS, YFSETQ. For the CDR3, the DNA is TGCGCCAGCAGCATCGTAGGACAGAACACTGAAGCTTTCTTT. It yields the protein CASSIVGQNTEAFF.

V is TRBV5-1 and J is TRBJ1-6; 7 bases are a match to TRBD1. There are 17 residues in the CDR3. V dropped 2 bases and J dropped 7; count of bases not matched to a gene: 12. Germline values: CDR1 SGHRS, CDR2 YFSETQ. CDR3 bases: TGCGCCAGCAGCTTCAGCCCTCAGGGGGAAGTGAATTCACCCCTCCACTTT. It translates to CASSFSPQGEVNSPLHF.

This clonotype was counted only a few times. The V and J genes are TRBV5-6 and TRBJ2-7, with D tentatively TRBD1 (6 bases). The ends were cut back, 4 bases at V and 6 bases at J, with 17 bases in the middle. The CDR3 spans 14 residues. The V gene's germline CDR1 is SGHDT and CDR2 YYEEEE. CDR3 coding DNA: TGTGCCAGCAGCGGTACGTACAGGGTTCGCGAGCAGTACTTC. Amino acids: CASSGTYRVREQYF.

The genes are TRBV4-3 and TRBJ2-7, with 8 positions matching TRBD1. J gave up 6 bases and V 1 base, and 8 bases lay outside the gene matches. The CDR3 is 15 amino acids. The V gene's germline CDR1 is LGHNA and CDR2 YSLEER. The CDR3 DNA reads as TGCGCCAGCAGCCAAGGTACCAGGGGGCAGGCCGAGCAGTACTTC. Translation gives CASSQGTRGQAEQYF.

This clonotype occurred a few times. The chain joins TRBV4-3 to TRBJ1-2, with 8 bases identical to TRBD1. Germline V gene sequence: CDR1 LGHNA, CDR2 YSLEER. The junction had 7 bases not matched to a gene; V was cut back by 3 bases and J by 4 bases. This CDR3 has 15 amino acids. CDR3 DNA: TGCGCCAGCAGCCATCACGGACAGGGAGGCTATGGCTACACCTTC. Amino acid sequence: CASSHHGQGGYGYTF.

This clonotype was observed a handful of times. The chain is built from TRBV7-2 and TRBJ2-6; unclear D gene. Germline values: CDR1 SGHTA, CDR2 FQGNSA. CDR3 length: 15 amino acids. Trimming took off 2 bases at V and 0 bases at J, with 5 bases between the two ends. The CDR3 coding sequence is TGTGCCAGCAGCTTAAGTCGCTCTGGGGCCAACGTCCTGACTTTC. As protein: CASSLSRSGANVLTF.

V is TRBV7-9 and J is TRBJ2-3; D gene ambiguous. CDR3 length equals 13 residues. V lost 1 base, J lost 7 bases, and 9 bases lay in between. CDR1 and CDR2 (germline): SEHNR, FQNEAQ (reference sequence). For the CDR3, the DNA is TGTGCCAGCAGCTTAGTCGGTGGTTATACGCAGTATTTT. Translating gives CASSLVGGYTQYF.

This clonotype was seen more than once but under ten times. The CDR3 sequence is CASVEWGGSLSSGANVLTF. In nucleotides, the CDR3 is TGTGCCAGCGTCGAGTGGGGAGGGAGCCTTAGCTCTGGGGCCAACGTCCTGACTTTC. The chain joins TRBV27 to TRBJ2-6, with 7 bases matching TRBD2. The CDR3 is 19 amino acids. The V segment lost 8 bases and the J segment 0 bases; nucleotides outside the gene matches: 16. CDR1 and CDR2 from the germline V gene are MNHEY and SMNVEV (reference sequence).

The chain joins TRBV2 to TRBJ2-5; D is unclear. Germline values: CDR1 SNHLY, CDR2 FYNNEI. V was pared by 3 bases and J by 1 base, with 9 bases between. The CDR3 has 14 residues. CDR3 region: CASSDRATQETQYF. The CDR3, as DNA: TGTGCCAGCAGTGACCGGGCCACCCAAGAGACCCAGTACTTC.

V usage is TRBV5-5 and J usage is TRBJ2-3; 9 bases are shared with TRBD1. From germline, CDR1 is SGHKS and CDR2 YYEKEE (reference sequence). With V trimmed by 2 bases and J by 1 base, 11 bases remained unmatched. The CDR3 runs 18 residues. In DNA form, the CDR3 reads TGTGCCAGCAGCTTACAAACAGGGGGCGCCATCCGCACAGATACGCAGTATTTT. This encodes CASSLQTGGAIRTDTQYF.

The chain joins TRBV5-6 to TRBJ2-1; D call uncertain. Germline V lookup: CDR1 SGHDT, CDR2 YYEEEE. This CDR3 is 14 amino acids long. V lost 1 base and J 3 bases, leaving 8 bases between the germline ends. The CDR3 loop is CASSLRAGYNEQFF. The DNA for the CDR3 is TGTGCCAGCAGCTTGAGGGCAGGCTACAATGAGCAGTTCTTC.

This clonotype came up a few times. V usage is TRBV5-1 and J usage is TRBJ1-1; 8 bases line up with TRBD1. With 4 bases clipped from V and 0 bases from J, the junction kept 8 bases outside the gene matches. The CDR3 is 16 amino acids. Germline CDR1 SGHRS, CDR2 YFSETQ. CDR3 coding DNA: TGCGCCAGCAGCCCGGCGACAGGGGCCCTGAACACTGAAGCTTTCTTT. The encoded protein is CASSPATGALNTEAFF.

The V gene is TRBV5-1, the J gene TRBJ2-4; 7 nucleotides align to TRBD1. The germline V gene has CDR1 SGHRS and CDR2 YFSETQ. With 4 bases clipped from V and 7 bases from J, the junction kept 8 bases outside the gene matches. CDR3 length equals 14 residues. DNA of the CDR3: TGCGCCAGCAGCATTTGGACAGGTGGGAACATTCAGTACTTC. Amino acids: CASSIWTGGNIQYF.

The chain joins TRBV20-1 to TRBJ1-4; 7 positions match TRBD1. The junction had 8 bases not matched to a gene; V was cut back by 2 bases and J by 5 bases. The CDR3 contains 15 residues. The V gene's germline CDR1 is DFQATT and CDR2 SNEGSKA (reference sequence). The CDR3 region has the DNA TGCAGTGCTAGACCAGCGACAGGGACGAATGAAAAACTGTTTTTT. Protein sequence: CSARPATGTNEKLFF.

The chain employs TRBV27 and TRBJ2-3; D may match TRBD1 or TRBD2 (5 bases each). V was clipped by 5 bases and J by 2 bases, with 11 bases between them. The CDR3 totals 14 residues. CDR1 is MNHEY, CDR2 SMNVEV, per germline (reference sequence). CDR3 sequence: CASSLRDPTDTQYF. The CDR3 DNA follows: TGTGCCAGCAGTCTCAGGGACCCCACAGATACGCAGTATTTT.

In this sample, this clonotype turned up a few times. This rearrangement joins TRBV6-5 to TRBJ1-1, with unresolved D. The germline gives CDR1 MNHEY, CDR2 SVGAGI. V was shortened by 3 bases and J by 8 bases, with 13 bases between the two germline ends. The CDR3 runs to 13 residues. The CDR3 region is CASSYTGRFEAFF. CDR3 in DNA: TGTGCCAGCAGTTATACCGGACGGTTCGAAGCTTTCTTT.

The CDR3 here is CASRTQGSTGELFF. The CDR3 DNA reads TGTGCCAGCAGAACCCAAGGGAGCACCGGGGAGCTGTTTTTT. The chain combines TRBV6-6 with TRBJ2-2; perhaps TRBD2 as D (5 bases). Trimming left V 6 bases short and J 4 bases short, with 12 bases between. The CDR3 has 14 residues. Germline values: CDR1 MNHNY, CDR2 SVGAGI (reference sequence).

The chain couples TRBV7-8 to TRBJ2-5, with no clear D. V lost 5 bases and J 5 bases, leaving 12 bases between the germline ends. The CDR3 has 13 amino acids. Germline lookup yields CDR1 SGHVS and CDR2 FQNEAQ. The CDR3 loop reads CASSQLMRETQYF. As DNA, the CDR3 is TGTGCCAGCAGCCAACTCATGCGGGAGACCCAGTACTTC.

The chain uses TRBV4-1 and TRBJ2-7; D gene uncertain. In germline, CDR1 is MGHRA, CDR2 YSYEKL. Deletions cut 6 bases from V and 2 bases from J, with 11 bases between. This CDR3 has 13 amino acids. The CDR3 protein is CASSRSRTYEQYV. The CDR3 region has the DNA TGCGCCAGCAGTCGATCTCGGACCTACGAGCAGTACGTC.

A few counts support this clonotype. This chain uses TRBV4-2 with TRBJ1-4; D ambiguous. The germline CDR1 and CDR2 sequences are LGHNA and YNFKEQ. The CDR3 consists of 16 residues. V dropped 0 bases and J dropped 4 bases, with 12 bases sitting between them. The CDR3 spells CASSQDIQSGNEKLFF. CDR3 coding DNA: TGTGCCAGCAGCCAAGATATACAGTCCGGTAATGAAAAACTGTTTTTT.

Many counts were recorded for this clonotype. This rearrangement joins TRBV27 to TRBJ1-2; maybe TRBD1 (5 bases). Germline V gene sequence: CDR1 MNHEY, CDR2 SMNVEV (reference sequence). The CDR3 has 14 amino acids. V dropped 0 bases and J dropped 4 bases, with 9 bases sitting between them. The CDR3 loop is CASSLSGESYGYTF. CDR3 in DNA: TGTGCCAGCAGTTTATCGGGGGAAAGCTATGGCTACACCTTC.

This clonotype was found a few times. The CDR3 spells CSIKAGGPTDTQYF. DNA for the CDR3: TGCAGTATCAAAGCGGGGGGGCCCACAGATACGCAGTATTTT. The V and J genes are TRBV20-1 and TRBJ2-3, with 10 bases matching TRBD2. The CDR3 totals 14 residues. V was clipped by 8 bases and J by 2 bases; unmatched bases: 7. Germline CDR1 and CDR2: DFQATT and SNEGSKA (reference sequence).

Many counts were recorded for this clonotype. This rearrangement joins TRBV20-1 to TRBJ1-3, with 7 bases that match TRBD1. J lost 1 base, V lost 6 bases, and 3 bases had no gene match. The CDR3 extends over 13 amino acids. The germline V gene has CDR1 DFQATT and CDR2 SNEGSKA (reference sequence). Here the CDR3 reads CSAGQASGNTIYF. The DNA of the CDR3 is TGCAGTGCAGGACAGGCATCTGGAAACACCATATATTTT.

V gene TRBV20-1 combines with J gene TRBJ1-2; TRBD1 matches at 7 bases. This CDR3 is 13 amino acids long. Losses at the gene ends were 6 bases for V and 0 bases for J; bases not matched to a gene: 4. Germline V CDR1 and CDR2: DFQATT, SNEGSKA (reference sequence). Here the CDR3 reads CSAADRSNYGYTF. CDR3 coding DNA: TGCAGTGCCGCGGACAGGTCTAACTATGGCTACACCTTC.

This clonotype was seen ten or more times. The V gene is TRBV5-1, the J gene TRBJ1-1, with D perhaps TRBD1 (6 bases). Germline CDR1 SGHRS, CDR2 YFSETQ. The V and J ends lost 4 bases and 0 bases respectively, with 7 bases between them. The CDR3 has 13 amino acids. In DNA, the CDR3 is TGCGCCAGCAGCCCAGGGGTGAACACTGAAGCTTTCTTT. Its protein product is CASSPGVNTEAFF.

The chain employs TRBV6-5 and TRBJ2-7; TRBD2 matches at 7 bases. Per the germline V gene, CDR1 is MNHEY and CDR2 is SVGAGI. CDR3 length: 15 amino acids. V shed 5 bases and J 7 bases; nucleotides not matched to a gene: 14. Here the CDR3 reads CASSGQRGPLGEQYF. The CDR3 region has the DNA TGTGCCAGCAGTGGCCAGCGGGGACCTTTGGGAGAGCAGTACTTC.